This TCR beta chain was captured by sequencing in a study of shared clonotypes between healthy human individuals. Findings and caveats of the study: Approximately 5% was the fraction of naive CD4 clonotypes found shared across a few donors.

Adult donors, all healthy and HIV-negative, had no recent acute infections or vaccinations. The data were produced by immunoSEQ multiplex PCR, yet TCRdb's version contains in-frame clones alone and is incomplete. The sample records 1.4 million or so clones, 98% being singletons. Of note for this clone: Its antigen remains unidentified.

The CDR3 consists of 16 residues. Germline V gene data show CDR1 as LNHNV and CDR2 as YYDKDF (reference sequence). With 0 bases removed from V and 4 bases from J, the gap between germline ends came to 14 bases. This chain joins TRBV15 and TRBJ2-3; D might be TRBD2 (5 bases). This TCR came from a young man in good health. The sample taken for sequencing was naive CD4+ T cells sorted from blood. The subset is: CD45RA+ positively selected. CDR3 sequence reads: CATSRDRGLSADTQYF. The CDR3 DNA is TGTGCCACCAGCAGAGATCGAGGGCTTTCGGCAGATACGCAGTATTTT.